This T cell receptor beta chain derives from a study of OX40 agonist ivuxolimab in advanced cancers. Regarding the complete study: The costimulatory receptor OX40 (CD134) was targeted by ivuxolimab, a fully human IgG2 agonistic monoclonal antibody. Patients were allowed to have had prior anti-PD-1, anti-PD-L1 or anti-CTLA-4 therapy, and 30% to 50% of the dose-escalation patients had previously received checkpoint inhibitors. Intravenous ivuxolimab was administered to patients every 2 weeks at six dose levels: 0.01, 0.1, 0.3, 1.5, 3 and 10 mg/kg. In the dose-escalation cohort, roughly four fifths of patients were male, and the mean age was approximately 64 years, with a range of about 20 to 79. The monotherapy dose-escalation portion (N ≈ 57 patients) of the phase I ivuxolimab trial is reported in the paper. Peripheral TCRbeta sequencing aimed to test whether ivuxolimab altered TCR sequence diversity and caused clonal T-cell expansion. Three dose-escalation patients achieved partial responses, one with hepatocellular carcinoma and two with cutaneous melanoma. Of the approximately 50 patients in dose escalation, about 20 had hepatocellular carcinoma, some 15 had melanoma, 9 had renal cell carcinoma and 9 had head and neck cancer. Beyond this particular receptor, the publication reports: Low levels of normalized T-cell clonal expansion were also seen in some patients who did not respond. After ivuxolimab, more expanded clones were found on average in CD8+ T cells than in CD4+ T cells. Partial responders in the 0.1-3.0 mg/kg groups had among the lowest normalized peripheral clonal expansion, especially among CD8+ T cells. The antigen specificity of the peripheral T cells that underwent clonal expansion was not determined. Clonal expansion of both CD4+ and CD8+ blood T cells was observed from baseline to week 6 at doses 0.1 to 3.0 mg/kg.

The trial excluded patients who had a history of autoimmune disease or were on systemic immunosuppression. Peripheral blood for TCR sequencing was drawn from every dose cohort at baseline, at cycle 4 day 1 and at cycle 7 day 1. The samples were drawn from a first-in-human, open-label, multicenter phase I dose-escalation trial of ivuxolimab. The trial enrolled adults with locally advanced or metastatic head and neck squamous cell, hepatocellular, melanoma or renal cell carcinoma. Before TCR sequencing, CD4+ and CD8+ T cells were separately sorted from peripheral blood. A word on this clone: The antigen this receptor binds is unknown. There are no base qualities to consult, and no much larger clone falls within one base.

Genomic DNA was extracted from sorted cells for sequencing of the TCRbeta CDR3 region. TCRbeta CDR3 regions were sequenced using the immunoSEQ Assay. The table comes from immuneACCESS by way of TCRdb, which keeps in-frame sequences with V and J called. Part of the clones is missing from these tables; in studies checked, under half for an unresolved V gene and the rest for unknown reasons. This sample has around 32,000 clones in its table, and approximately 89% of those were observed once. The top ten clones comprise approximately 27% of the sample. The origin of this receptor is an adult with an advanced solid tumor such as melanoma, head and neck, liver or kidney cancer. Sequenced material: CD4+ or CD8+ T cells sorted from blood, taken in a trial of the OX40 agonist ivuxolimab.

The nucleotide sequence reads TGTGCCAGTAGTATAGTCCGCACTAGTTACAATGAGCAGTTCTTC. This codes for CASSIVRTSYNEQFF. Recombination joined TRBV19 with TRBJ2-1; the best D guess is TRBD2, with 5 bases matching. CDR1 and CDR2, per the germline V gene (reference sequence), are LNHDA and SQIVND. The cysteine opens and the phenylalanine closes a CDR3 of 15 amino acids. The kept DNA is CDR3 alone, 45 bases in frame from the first base. V loses 1 base of germline sequence and J loses 4 bases, and the interval between the two ends is 11 bases.